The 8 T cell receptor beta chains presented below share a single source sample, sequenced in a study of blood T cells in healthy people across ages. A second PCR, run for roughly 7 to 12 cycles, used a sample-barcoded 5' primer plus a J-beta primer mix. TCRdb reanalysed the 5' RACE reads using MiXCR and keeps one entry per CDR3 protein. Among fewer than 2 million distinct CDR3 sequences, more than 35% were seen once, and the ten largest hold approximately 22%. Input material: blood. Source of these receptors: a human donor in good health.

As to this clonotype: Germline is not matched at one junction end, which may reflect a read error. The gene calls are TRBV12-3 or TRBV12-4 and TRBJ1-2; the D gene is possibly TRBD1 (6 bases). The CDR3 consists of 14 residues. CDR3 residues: CTSTLRGTNYGYTF. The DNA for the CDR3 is TGTACCAGCACCCTGAGGGGGACTAACTATGGCTACACCTTC.

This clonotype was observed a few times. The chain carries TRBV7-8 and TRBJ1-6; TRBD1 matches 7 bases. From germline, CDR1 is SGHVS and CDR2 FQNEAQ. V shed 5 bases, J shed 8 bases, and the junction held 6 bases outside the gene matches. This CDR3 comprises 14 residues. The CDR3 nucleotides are TGTGCCAGCAGCCTGACAGGGAAAGATTCACCCCTCCACTTT. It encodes CASSLTGKDSPLHF. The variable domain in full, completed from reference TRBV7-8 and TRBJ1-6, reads GAGVSQSPRYKVAKRGQDVALRCDPISGHVSLFWYQQALGQGPEFLTYFQNEAQLDKSGLPSDRFFAERPEGSVSTLKIQRTQQEDSAVYLCASSLTGKDSPLHFGNGTRLTVT.

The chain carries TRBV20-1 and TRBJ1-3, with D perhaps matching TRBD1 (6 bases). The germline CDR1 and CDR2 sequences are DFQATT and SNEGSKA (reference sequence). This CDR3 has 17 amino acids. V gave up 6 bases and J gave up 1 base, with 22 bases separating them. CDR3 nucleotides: TGCAGTGCGAAAACCCTCGACAGGTTTCGGTCTGGAAACACCATATATTTT. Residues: CSAKTLDRFRSGNTIYF.

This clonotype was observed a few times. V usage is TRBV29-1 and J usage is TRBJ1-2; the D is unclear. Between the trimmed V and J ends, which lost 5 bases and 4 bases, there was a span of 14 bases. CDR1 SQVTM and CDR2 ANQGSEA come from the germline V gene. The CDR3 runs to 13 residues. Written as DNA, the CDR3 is TGCAGCGTTCGGACCCTCCTAGGCTATGGCTACACCTTC. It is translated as CSVRTLLGYGYTF.

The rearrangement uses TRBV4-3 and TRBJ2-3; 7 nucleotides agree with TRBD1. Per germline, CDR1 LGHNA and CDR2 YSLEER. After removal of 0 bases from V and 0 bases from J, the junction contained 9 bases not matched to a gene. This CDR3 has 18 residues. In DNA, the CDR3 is TGCGCCAGCAGCCAAGAGCGAGAACAGGGGCTTAGCACAGATACGCAGTATTTT. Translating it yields CASSQEREQGLSTDTQYF.

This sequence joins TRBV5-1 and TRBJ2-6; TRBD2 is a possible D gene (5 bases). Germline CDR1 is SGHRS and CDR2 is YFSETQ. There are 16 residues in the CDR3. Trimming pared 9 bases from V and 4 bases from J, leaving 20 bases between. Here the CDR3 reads CATGLTSAVGANVLTF. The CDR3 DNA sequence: TGCGCCACCGGACTTACTTCGGCAGTGGGGGCCAACGTCCTGACTTTC.

CDR3 protein: CASSYLTGSEPQHF. CDR3 nucleotide sequence: TGTGCCAGCAGTTACCTGACAGGGAGTGAGCCCCAGCATTTT. V gene TRBV6-5 combines with J gene TRBJ1-5; 7 nucleotides agree with TRBD1. The V and J ends lost 2 bases and 8 bases, in that order; junction bases with no gene match: 6. Germline CDR1 is MNHEY and CDR2 is SVGAGI. This CDR3 comprises 14 residues.

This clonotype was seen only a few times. DNA of the CDR3: TGTGCCAGCAGTTTTCGGACAGGGCAAAGCACCAACTACGAGCAGTACTTC. Encoded protein: CASSFRTGQSTNYEQYF. This rearrangement joins TRBV27 to TRBJ2-7; 8 bases align to TRBD1. The CDR3 is 17 amino acids. Per germline, CDR1 MNHEY and CDR2 SMNVEV (reference sequence). J was trimmed by 3 bases and V by 3 bases; bases with no gene match: 13.